The 9 T cell receptor beta chains given below trace back to one sample, sequenced in a study of neoadjuvant anti-PD-1 for oral cavity cancer. The repertoire was sequenced with immunoSEQ multiplex PCR; TCRdb's copy has only in-frame clones and lacks some. The sample includes 40,000 or so clones, more than 35% of them seen just once. Time point: after neoadjuvant nivolumab, at surgical resection. This specimen was tumor tissue, taken after nivolumab (anti-PD-1) treatment. The receptor source for this set is a person aged 35 to 85 with oral cavity squamous cell carcinoma.

This rearrangement joins TRBV29-1 to TRBJ1-4; 11 bases align to TRBD1. CDR1 is SQVTM and CDR2 is ANQGSEA in the germline V gene. The CDR3 extends over 18 amino acids. V was clipped by 4 bases and J by 0 bases; unmatched bases: 10. This CDR3 reads CSVASGTGGFATNEKLFF. In DNA, the CDR3 is TGCAGCGTTGCCTCCGGGACAGGGGGTTTTGCAACTAATGAAAAACTGTTTTTT.

The chain uses TRBV27 and TRBJ1-2; 8 positions agree with TRBD1. V lost 4 bases to trimming and J lost 4 bases; unmatched junction nucleotides: 2. This CDR3 comprises 13 residues. Germline CDR1 reads MNHEY; CDR2 reads SMNVEV (reference sequence). The CDR3 nucleotides read TGTGCCAGCAGTTCCGGACAGGGCTATGGCTACACCTTC. Its protein product is CASSSGQGYGYTF.

V gene TRBV9 combines with J gene TRBJ1-2; no definite D call. The V gene's germline CDR1 is SGDLS and CDR2 YYNGEE. This CDR3 region has 13 residues. Between the trimmed V and J ends, which lost 4 bases and 6 bases, there was a span of 13 bases. The CDR3 coding sequence is TGTGCCAGCAGCCCAAATTCCCCGGATGGCTACACCTTC. Translating it yields CASSPNSPDGYTF.

The chain couples TRBV18 to TRBJ1-6; D remains ambiguous. The V gene's germline CDR1 is KGHSH and CDR2 LQKENI. This CDR3 is 17 amino acids long. Trimming shortened V by 4 bases and J by 7 bases, and 20 bases separated the two germline ends. This chain's CDR3 is CASSLAQFRVPNSPLHF. DNA for the CDR3: TGTGCCAGCTCACTGGCGCAATTCCGGGTCCCCAATTCACCCCTCCACTTT.

The CDR3 loop reads CASSPGWVNYGYTF. CDR3 DNA sequence: TGTGCCAGCAGTCCCGGCTGGGTTAACTATGGCTACACCTTC. The V and J genes are TRBV14 and TRBJ1-2; D unclear. Germline V CDR1 and CDR2: SGHDN, FVKESK. The CDR3 loop spans 14 amino acids. V was shortened by 6 bases and J by 1 base, with 12 bases between the two germline ends. The full variable domain, its missing parts supplied by reference TRBV14 and TRBJ1-2, is EAGVTQFPSHSVIEKGQTVTLRCDPISGHDNLYWYRRVMGKEIKFLLHFVKESKQDESGMPNNRFLAERTGGTYSTLKVQPAELEDSGVYFCASSPGWVNYGYTFGSGTRLTVV.

The sample holds many counts of this clone. The chain uses TRBV29-1 and TRBJ2-7; TRBD1 is a possible D gene (6 bases). V lost 5 bases to trimming and J lost 2 bases, with 10 bases between them. The CDR3 covers 12 residues. Germline-derived CDR1 and CDR2 are SQVTM and ANQGSEA. CDR3 DNA: TGCAGCGTTTTACAGGGTGCCTACGAGCAGTACTTC. This translates into CSVLQGAYEQYF.

This clone was seen repeatedly, ten times or more. The chain recombines TRBV6-5 with TRBJ2-7; 11 bases fit TRBD2. The V gene end was trimmed by 5 bases and the J gene end by 13 bases; junction bases not matched to a gene: 4. This CDR3 spans 11 amino acids. Germline V lookup: CDR1 MNHEY, CDR2 SVGAGI. The CDR3 loop is CASSRSGRAYF. The CDR3 bases are TGTGCCAGCAGTCGTAGCGGGAGGGCCTACTTC.

The sample holds a few counts of this clone. The chain has TRBV10-3 and TRBJ1-4; possible D gene TRBD1, 6 bases. The CDR3 has 13 amino acids. V lost 8 bases, J lost 5 bases, and 12 bases lay in between. Germline CDR1 ENHRY, CDR2 SYGVKD. The CDR3 DNA sequence: TGTGCCATCGGGGAGGGGGGGAATGAAAAACTGTTTTTT. The encoded protein is CAIGEGGNEKLFF.

The J gene is TRBJ2-1, the V gene TRBV4-1, with a tentative D call TRBD1 (5 bases). This CDR3 comprises 14 residues. Trimming shortened V by 7 bases and J by 8 bases, and 18 bases separated the two germline ends. CDR1 is MGHRA, CDR2 YSYEKL, per germline. DNA for the CDR3: TGCGCCAGCAATCAGGGTGCCCTCTGGGATGAGCAGTTCTTC. Translation: CASNQGALWDEQFF.